This T cell receptor (beta chain) was sequenced in a study of blood T cell repertoires in COVID-19. Study details: PBMCs, B-cell-depleted T cells, or T cells were the source of the cDNA or gDNA that made up the material.

The CDR3 contains 15 residues. The V and J ends lost 2 bases and 7 bases respectively, with 15 bases between them. Germline V gene data show CDR1 as LGHNT and CDR2 as FRNRAP. Generated by immunoSEQ multiplex PCR, the TCRdb table keeps only in-frame clones and is missing some. The profile covers a few hundred thousand clones, with nearly 90% appearing a single time and about 4.5% taken by the ten largest. The chain employs TRBV12-5 and TRBJ1-5, with D perhaps TRBD1 (6 bases). The TCR originated in a young woman with acute COVID-19. The sequenced material came from PBMCs or T cells enriched from blood (not recorded which). CDR3 sequence (DNA): TGTGCTAGTGGTTTGACAGGGTCACAAAGGCAGCCCCAGCATTTT. This codes for CASGLTGSQRQPQHF.